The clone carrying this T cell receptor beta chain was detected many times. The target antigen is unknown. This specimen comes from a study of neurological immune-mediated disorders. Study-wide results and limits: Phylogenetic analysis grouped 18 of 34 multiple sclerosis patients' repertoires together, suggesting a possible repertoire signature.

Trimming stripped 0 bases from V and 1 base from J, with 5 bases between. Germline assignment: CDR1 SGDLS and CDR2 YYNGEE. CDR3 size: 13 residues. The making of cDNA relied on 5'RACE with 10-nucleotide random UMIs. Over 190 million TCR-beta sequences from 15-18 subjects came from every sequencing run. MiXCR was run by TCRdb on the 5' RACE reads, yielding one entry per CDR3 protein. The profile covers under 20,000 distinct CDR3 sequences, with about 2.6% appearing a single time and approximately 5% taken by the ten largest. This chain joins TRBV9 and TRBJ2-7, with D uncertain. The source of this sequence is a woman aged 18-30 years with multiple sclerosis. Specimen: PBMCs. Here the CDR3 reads CASSVAVSYEQYF. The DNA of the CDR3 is TGTGCCAGCAGCGTAGCGGTTTCCTACGAGCAGTACTTC.